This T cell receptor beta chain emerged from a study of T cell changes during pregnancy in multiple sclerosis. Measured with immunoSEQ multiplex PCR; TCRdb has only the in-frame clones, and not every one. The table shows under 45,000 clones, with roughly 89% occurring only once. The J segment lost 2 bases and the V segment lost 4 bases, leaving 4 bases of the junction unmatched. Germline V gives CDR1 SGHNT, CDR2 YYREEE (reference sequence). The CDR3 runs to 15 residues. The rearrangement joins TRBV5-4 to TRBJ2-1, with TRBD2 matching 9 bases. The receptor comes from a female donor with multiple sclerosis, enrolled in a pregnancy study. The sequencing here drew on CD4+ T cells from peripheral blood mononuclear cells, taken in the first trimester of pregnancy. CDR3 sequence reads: CASSASSGTYNEQFF. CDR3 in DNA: TGTGCCAGCAGCGCTTCTAGCGGGACCTACAATGAGCAGTTCTTC.